The T cell receptor beta chain described here comes from a study of regulatory T cells in long-lasting Graves disease. Building the TCR beta libraries relied on iRepertoire HTBI primers, and CDR3 regions underwent Arm-PCR. In the original processing: From all samples, identification returned some 13 TRBJ and 60 or so TRBV segments. In TCRdb, the multiplex PCR reads were re-called with MiXCR into one record per CDR3 protein. TCRdb, not the authors, supplied the V and J calls. The sample carries 350,000 to 500,000 distinct CDR3 sequences, about 16% recorded once. This clonotype was detected only a few times. Time point meaning: newly diagnosed GD, antithyroid drugs for less than 3 months. The TCR library was made from RNA extracted from PBMCs. The germline V gene encodes CDR1 SEHNR and CDR2 FQNEAQ (reference sequence). V lost 2 bases to trimming and J lost 5 bases; unmatched junction nucleotides: 8. The CDR3 loop spans 16 amino acids.

These same data were also listed under a study on T cells in Graves' hyperthyroidism and ophthalmopathy.

The sequence came from a woman under 30 with Graves disease. V and J are TRBV7-9 and TRBJ2-1; 8 bases align to TRBD2. Sequenced here: peripheral blood mononuclear cells (PBMCs), sampled at new diagnosis, from a patient treated with antithyroid drugs. The CDR3 sequence is CASSLRAAGENNEQFF. The CDR3, as DNA: TGTGCCAGCAGCTTAAGGGCAGCGGGAGAGAACAATGAGCAGTTCTTC.